Listed here are 15 T cell receptor beta chains from one sample, sequenced in a study of blood T cells in healthy people across ages. With a J-beta primer mix and a sample-barcoded 5' primer, a second PCR ran 7 to 11 cycles. Using its own MiXCR run on the 5' RACE reads, TCRdb lists one record per CDR3 protein. Counted here are roughly 1.9 million distinct CDR3 sequences, about two fifths occurring once; the ten biggest clones make up 23%. Sequencing was done on a sample of blood. The receptors shown here come from a human donor in good health.

This clonotype was found many times. The chain links TRBV4-3 to TRBJ2-6; unclear D gene. This CDR3 is built from 12 residues. Germline assignment: CDR1 LGHNA and CDR2 YSLEER. The V end lost 1 base, the J end lost 8 bases, and 3 bases lay between the germline ends. The CDR3 region has the DNA TGCGCCAGCAGCCAAGCGCCCAACGTCCTGACTTTC. The encoded protein is CASSQAPNVLTF.

This clonotype was found a few times. This sequence joins TRBV6-2 or TRBV6-3 and TRBJ1-2; TRBD1 matches at 7 bases. CDR3 size: 16 residues. The germline V gene encodes CDR1 MNHEY and CDR2 SVGEGT. With V trimmed by 4 bases and J by 4 bases, 12 bases remained unmatched. CDR3: CASSWIDREGGYGYTF. The DNA of the CDR3 is TGTGCCAGCAGTTGGATAGACAGGGAAGGAGGCTATGGCTACACCTTC.

This clonotype was counted a single time. This sequence joins TRBV20-1 and TRBJ2-5, with TRBD1 matching 7 bases. Judging by the DNA end, TRBJ2-7 fits better; the J call may be wrong. The CDR3 has 15 residues. CDR1 is DFQATT and CDR2 is SNEGSKA in the germline V gene (reference sequence). The CDR3 nucleotides are TGCAGTGCTAGAGATCTTAGGGGGCGCCCCTACGAGCAGTACTTC. Its translation is CSARDLRGRPYEQYF.

The chain joins TRBV6-6 to TRBJ1-5; 7 bases agree with TRBD1. This CDR3 region has 16 residues. The V segment lost 5 bases and the J segment 0 bases; nucleotides outside the gene matches: 7. The germline gives CDR1 MNHNY, CDR2 SVGAGI (reference sequence). In DNA form, the CDR3 reads TGTGCCAGCAGTGGGGGACAGACCTATAGCAATCAGCCCCAGCATTTT. Protein product: CASSGGQTYSNQPQHF.

Only a few counts were recorded for this clonotype. This rearrangement joins TRBV12-3 or TRBV12-4 to TRBJ1-2; D gene uncertain. V lost 8 bases to trimming and J lost 0 bases, with 7 bases between them. CDR3 size: 12 residues. CDR3 residues: CASAHSNYGYTF. CDR3 coding DNA: TGTGCCAGCGCCCACTCTAACTATGGCTACACCTTC.

About this clonotype itself: At one end, the junction sequence differs from germline, possibly due to a read error. The chain uses TRBV7-9 and TRBJ2-1, with 7 nucleotides matching TRBD2. CDR1 is SEHNR and CDR2 is FQNEAQ in the germline V gene (reference sequence). The CDR3 consists of 16 residues. DNA for the CDR3: TGTACCAGCAGCTTGGCAGCTAGCGGCCCCTACAATGAGCAGTTCTTC. Protein sequence: CTSSLAASGPYNEQFF.

This sequence joins TRBV5-1 and TRBJ2-4, with 9 nucleotides matching TRBD1. Per germline, CDR1 SGHRS and CDR2 YFSETQ. Unmatched junction bases numbered 17, after V lost 3 bases and J lost 13 bases. The CDR3 is made up of 16 amino acids. CDR3 in amino acids: CASSWRAGTGSGEQYF. The CDR3, as DNA: TGCGCCAGCAGCTGGAGAGCCGGGACAGGGAGCGGAGAGCAGTACTTC.

The rearrangement links TRBV20-1 to TRBJ2-3; 9 positions agree with TRBD2. This CDR3 has 17 amino acids. CDR1 is DFQATT, CDR2 SNEGSKA, per germline (reference sequence). With V trimmed by 4 bases and J by 2 bases, 13 bases remained unmatched. CDR3 DNA sequence: TGCAGTGCTACTATCTCTCCTCAGCGGGGGGCCACAGATACGCAGTATTTT. The encoded protein is CSATISPQRGATDTQYF.

This clonotype was seen only once. Germline and junction disagree at one end, which may indicate a read error. The gene calls are TRBV28 and TRBJ2-6; D might be TRBD1 (5 bases). The CDR3 totals 16 residues. The germline V gene has CDR1 MDHEN and CDR2 SYDVKM. CDR3 residues: CASSGWSEVGANALTF. In DNA, the CDR3 is TGTGCCAGCTCAGGATGGTCTGAGGTTGGGGCCAACGCCCTGACTTTC.

This chain links TRBV25-1 with TRBJ1-5; D is undetermined. The V and J ends lost 5 bases and 3 bases respectively, with 11 bases between them. The CDR3 totals 14 residues. CDR1 is MGHDK, CDR2 SYGVNS, per germline. The CDR3 region has the DNA TGTGCCAGCAGTCCGGCGGCAGACAATCAGCCCCAGCATTTT. This translates into CASSPAADNQPQHF. Drawing the rest from reference TRBV25-1 and TRBJ1-5, the complete variable domain is EADIYQTPRYLVIGTGKKITLECSQTMGHDKMYWYQQDPGMELHLIHYSYGVNSTEKGDLSSESTVSRIRTEHFPLTLESARPSHTSQYLCASSPAADNQPQHFGDGTRLSIL.

The chain recombines TRBV28 with TRBJ1-6; D is unresolved. Germline loops: CDR1 MDHEN, CDR2 SYDVKM. The ends were cut back, 8 bases at V and 9 bases at J, with 11 bases in the middle. This CDR3 region has 12 residues. The CDR3 reads CASAQPSSPLHF. Here the CDR3 DNA reads TGTGCCAGCGCCCAGCCCAGTTCACCCCTCCACTTT.

This clonotype was seen a handful of times. The chain is built from TRBV12-3 or TRBV12-4 and TRBJ2-7; a weak D match, TRBD2 (6 bases). The J call is doubtful: the DNA matches TRBJ2-5 better. The CDR3 consists of 19 residues. CDR3 in amino acids: CASSLSSYGDGGRGETQYF. The CDR3 coding sequence is TGTGCCAGCAGTTTGTCGTCTTATGGGGACGGGGGAAGAGGAGAGACCCAGTACTTC.

V and J are TRBV6-5 and TRBJ2-7, with D uncertain. CDR1 is MNHEY and CDR2 is SVGAGI in the germline V gene. The CDR3 covers 15 residues. Trimming shortened V by 0 bases and J by 4 bases, and 13 bases separated the two germline ends. Here the CDR3 DNA reads TGTGCCAGCAGTTACTCGGCAGGCCACTCTTACGAGCAGTACTTC. This gives the protein CASSYSAGHSYEQYF.

CDR3 region: CASSLEPGWNTEAFF. The DNA of the CDR3 is TGTGCCAGCAGCTTAGAACCGGGCTGGAACACTGAAGCTTTCTTT. The chain links TRBV7-2 to TRBJ1-1; D remains unclear. Trimming took 1 base from V and 1 from J, leaving 10 bases between them. Germline V lookup: CDR1 SGHTA, CDR2 FQGNSA. The CDR3 sequence is 15 residues long.

This clonotype came up a few times. The chain has TRBV20-1 and TRBJ2-3; D is unresolved. The CDR3 has 14 residues. V dropped 0 bases and J dropped 6 bases, with 13 bases sitting between them. Germline-derived CDR1 and CDR2 are DFQATT and SNEGSKA (reference sequence). CDR3 DNA sequence: TGCAGTGCTAGAGACTCCCGGTCCGGGGATACGCAGTATTTT. Amino acid sequence: CSARDSRSGDTQYF.